This passage covers 27 T cell receptor beta chains from one sample sequenced in a study of shared clonotypes between healthy human individuals. Data came from immunoSEQ multiplex PCR; TCRdb stores just in-frame clones and leaves some out. The sample yields 1,500,000 or so clones, over 95% seen once. Material for sequencing was naive CD4+ T cells sorted from blood. Subset denoted: CD45RA+ positively selected. The receptors derive from a man under 40 in good health.

V usage is TRBV28 and J usage is TRBJ2-4, with 11 bases fitting TRBD2. V lost 5 bases to trimming and J lost 7 bases; unmatched junction nucleotides: 13. This CDR3 region has 17 residues. Germline V gene sequence: CDR1 MDHEN, CDR2 SYDVKM. CDR3 residues: CASSEKGLAGPGNIQYF. The DNA for the CDR3 is TGTGCCAGCAGTGAAAAAGGACTAGCGGGCCCCGGCAACATTCAGTACTTC.

This chain joins TRBV5-5 and TRBJ2-1, with 8 positions matching TRBD2. The CDR3 contains 15 residues. Per germline, CDR1 SGHKS and CDR2 YYEKEE (reference sequence). J was trimmed by 6 bases and V by 0 bases; bases with no gene match: 5. The CDR3 sequence: CASSLEGLASNEQFF. The CDR3 region has the DNA TGTGCCAGCAGCTTGGAAGGACTAGCCTCCAATGAGCAGTTCTTC.

The chain employs TRBV5-1 and TRBJ1-2, with no clear D. Trimming cost V 4 bases and J 4 bases, with 20 bases left between them. CDR1 is SGHRS and CDR2 is YFSETQ in the germline V gene. The CDR3 is 16 amino acids. DNA of the CDR3: TGCGCCAGCAGCCCAATTCACCCTTCCGAGAGCTATGGCTACACCTTC. Translating gives CASSPIHPSESYGYTF.

The CDR3 coding sequence is TGTGCCAGTAGACTCTACGGAAGCTCCACGAACACTGAAGCTTTCTTT. It encodes CASRLYGSSTNTEAFF. V is TRBV19 and J is TRBJ1-1, with unresolved D. Looked up from germline, CDR1 is LNHDA and CDR2 is SQIVND (reference sequence). V was clipped by 6 bases and J by 1 base, with 18 bases between them. The CDR3 contains 16 residues.

The CDR3 here is CASSQGVDRPYNEQFF. CDR3 DNA sequence: TGCGCCAGCAGCCAAGGGGTGGACCGTCCCTACAATGAGCAGTTCTTC. J is TRBJ2-1 and V is TRBV4-3; D uncertain. Looked up from germline, CDR1 is LGHNA and CDR2 is YSLEER. Trimming stripped 1 base from V and 2 bases from J, with 12 bases between. CDR3 length: 16 residues.

The V and J genes are TRBV28 and TRBJ1-1; the D is unclear. The V end was cut by 8 bases, the J end by 4 bases, with 17 bases between. The CDR3 has 14 amino acids. The germline gives CDR1 MDHEN, CDR2 SYDVKM. CDR3 sequence reads: CASVLGRSVTEAFF. Here the CDR3 DNA reads TGTGCCAGCGTCCTGGGCAGAAGTGTCACTGAAGCTTTCTTT.

This chain links TRBV19 with TRBJ2-7, with 14 bases that match TRBD2. The V segment lost 5 bases and the J segment 3 bases; nucleotides outside the gene matches: 3. Per germline, CDR1 LNHDA and CDR2 SQIVND (reference sequence). This CDR3 contains 15 residues. CDR3 sequence (DNA): TGTGCCAGTAGTGGACTAGCGGGAGGTCTCTACGAGCAGTACTTC. As protein: CASSGLAGGLYEQYF. Looking up the rest from reference TRBV19 and TRBJ2-7 gives the full variable domain: DGGITQSPKYLFRKEGQNVTLSCEQNLNHDAMYWYRQDPGQGLRLIYYSQIVNDFQKGDIAEGYSVSREKKESFPLTVTSAQKNPTAFYLCASSGLAGGLYEQYFGPGTRLTVT.

This chain links TRBV30 with TRBJ2-1; TRBD2 matches 12 bases. With 5 bases clipped from V and 8 bases from J, the junction kept 4 bases outside the gene matches. This CDR3 is built from 13 residues. Germline CDR1 and CDR2: GTSNPN and SVGIG (reference sequence). The CDR3 sequence: CAWGLAGWYEQFF. CDR3 sequence (DNA): TGTGCCTGGGGACTAGCGGGATGGTATGAGCAGTTCTTC.

On this clone: Other DNA sequences within the sample encode an identical CDR3. This chain links TRBV28 with TRBJ2-1; tentative D call: TRBD2 (5 bases). The CDR3 has 14 residues. Germline V lookup: CDR1 MDHEN, CDR2 SYDVKM. Trimming left V 8 bases short and J 0 bases short, with 11 bases between. Here the CDR3 reads CASRGTSSYNEQFF. Here the CDR3 DNA reads TGTGCCAGCCGCGGTACTAGCTCCTACAATGAGCAGTTCTTC.

This clone was detected once. This sequence joins TRBV6-5 and TRBJ1-1, with unresolved D. V gave up 0 bases and J gave up 4 bases, with 9 bases separating them. CDR3 length: 14 amino acids. Germline CDR1 reads MNHEY; CDR2 reads SVGAGI. Here the CDR3 reads CASSYSEGGTEAFF. In DNA form, the CDR3 reads TGTGCCAGCAGTTACTCGGAGGGCGGCACTGAAGCTTTCTTT.

This clone was seen once. Other nucleotide sequences from this sample produce the same CDR3. This chain joins TRBV7-2 and TRBJ2-3; no definite D call. The germline V gene encodes CDR1 SGHTA and CDR2 FQGNSA. The CDR3 is 13 residues long. V lost 5 bases and J 1 base, leaving 7 bases between the germline ends. The CDR3 DNA sequence: TGTGCCAGCAGCCTAGACGGCACAGATACGCAGTATTTT. The encoded protein is CASSLDGTDTQYF.

The gene calls are TRBV19 and TRBJ1-4; TRBD1 matches at 8 bases. The length of the CDR3 is 14 residues. J lost 6 bases, V lost 6 bases, and 6 bases had no gene match. Germline V CDR1 and CDR2: LNHDA, SQIVND (reference sequence). The CDR3 region has the DNA TGTGCCAGTAGCCCGACAGGGGAACATGAAAAACTGTTTTTT. Its translation is CASSPTGEHEKLFF.

The V and J genes are TRBV6-5 and TRBJ2-7; D is undetermined. This CDR3 is 11 amino acids long. V lost 1 base, J lost 3 bases, and 1 base lay in between. Germline CDR1 MNHEY, CDR2 SVGAGI. The chain's CDR3 is CASSYFYEQYF. For the CDR3, the DNA is TGTGCCAGCAGTTACTTCTACGAGCAGTACTTC.

The chain uses TRBV6-1 and TRBJ1-2; D gene uncertain. Per germline, CDR1 MNHNS and CDR2 SASEGT. V lost 5 bases, J lost 5 bases, and 15 bases lay in between. This CDR3 is 14 amino acids long. Here the CDR3 reads CASSPPSGRYGYTF. For the CDR3, the DNA is TGTGCCAGCAGTCCCCCTTCGGGGAGGTATGGCTACACCTTC.

The chain combines TRBV5-5 with TRBJ2-2; D is unclear. This CDR3 is 13 amino acids long. Trimming removed 1 base at V and 3 bases at J, with 4 bases between. CDR1 is SGHKS and CDR2 is YYEKEE in the germline V gene (reference sequence). The CDR3 spells CASSLKHTGELFF. DNA of the CDR3: TGTGCCAGCAGCTTGAAACACACCGGGGAGCTGTTTTTT.

The CDR3: CATRDPPVETQYF. CDR3 coding DNA: TGTGCCACCCGGGACCCCCCTGTGGAGACCCAGTACTTC. The chain combines TRBV28 with TRBJ2-5; TRBD1 or TRBD2 may be the D gene (5 bases each). The length of the CDR3 is 13 residues. Germline V gene data show CDR1 as MDHEN and CDR2 as SYDVKM. Trimming stripped 10 bases from V and 5 bases from J, with 17 bases between.

V and J are TRBV7-2 and TRBJ2-1; D assignment may be TRBD1 or TRBD2 (8 bases each). Germline V CDR1 and CDR2: SGHTA, FQGNSA. This CDR3 spans 17 amino acids. V lost 3 bases to trimming and J lost 1 base, with 16 bases between them. The CDR3 nucleotides are TGTGCCAGCAGCTTGGGTAGCGGGACAGGATCCTACAATGAGCAGTTCTTC. Protein: CASSLGSGTGSYNEQFF.

This sequence joins TRBV10-3 and TRBJ2-7; 9 nucleotides match TRBD1. The V gene's germline CDR1 is ENHRY and CDR2 SYGVKD. Unmatched junction bases numbered 11, after V lost 4 bases and J lost 7 bases. The length of the CDR3 is 15 residues. This chain's CDR3 is CAISAPGQGLLEQYF. CDR3 DNA: TGTGCCATCAGTGCTCCGGGACAGGGACTTCTGGAGCAGTACTTC.

This clone was seen once. This chain connects TRBV2 to TRBJ2-1; D gene ambiguous. In germline, CDR1 is SNHLY, CDR2 FYNNEI. The CDR3 is made up of 13 amino acids. The V gene lost 5 bases and the J gene lost 6 bases, with 11 bases spanning the gap. CDR3 protein: CASSFAPGNEQFF. CDR3 nucleotides: TGTGCCAGCAGTTTCGCTCCCGGCAATGAGCAGTTCTTC.

V usage is TRBV28 and J usage is TRBJ2-7, with 10 positions matching TRBD2. CDR1 and CDR2 from the germline V gene are MDHEN and SYDVKM. Trimming cost V 10 bases and J 0 bases; bases outside gene matches: 15. CDR3 size: 17 residues. The DNA of the CDR3 is TGTGCCACACAAGACGGGTCACTAGCGGGAAGCTCCTACGAGCAGTACTTC. Amino acids: CATQDGSLAGSSYEQYF.

In its sample, this clone was seen once. Here the CDR3 reads CASSYRVRATNEKLFF. CDR3 DNA sequence: TGTGCCAGCAGCTACAGGGTTAGAGCAACTAATGAAAAACTGTTTTTT. The chain employs TRBV11-2 and TRBJ1-4, with a tentative D call TRBD1 (6 bases). CDR1 and CDR2 (germline): SGHAT, FQNNGV. V lost 4 bases and J lost 0, with 12 bases in between. CDR3 length: 16 residues.

This clone was seen just once. V is TRBV14 and J is TRBJ1-5; the D is unclear. Germline lookup yields CDR1 SGHDN and CDR2 FVKESK. The CDR3 length is 13 residues. V was clipped by 3 bases and J by 8 bases, with 11 bases between them. DNA for the CDR3: TGTGCCAGCAGCCATGGGTACGGGAAGCCCCAGCATTTT. Translated: CASSHGYGKPQHF.

The J gene is TRBJ2-7, the V gene TRBV5-5; no definite D call. The CDR3 totals 14 residues. V was shortened by 0 bases and J by 3 bases, with 10 bases between the two germline ends. CDR1 SGHKS and CDR2 YYEKEE come from the germline V gene (reference sequence). The DNA for the CDR3 is TGTGCCAGCAGCTTGGCCACTGGACGCTACGAGCAGTACTTC. Its translation is CASSLATGRYEQYF. Combining the CDR3 with reference TRBV5-5 and TRBJ2-7 gives the whole variable domain DAGVTQSPTHLIKTRGQQVTLRCSPISGHKSVSWYQQVLGQGPQFIFQYYEKEERGRGNFPDRFSARQFPNYSSELNVNALLLGDSALYLCASSLATGRYEQYFGPGTRLTVT.

CDR3 sequence: CASSDGTGTVNYGYTF. CDR3 nucleotide sequence: TGCGCCAGCAGCGACGGGACAGGGACAGTCAACTATGGCTACACCTTC. This chain links TRBV5-1 with TRBJ1-2; the match to TRBD1 covers 9 bases. Germline CDR1 is SGHRS and CDR2 is YFSETQ. V gave up 4 bases and J gave up 2 bases; unmatched junction bases: 9. The CDR3 length is 16 residues.

On this clone itself: Other DNA sequences within the sample encode an identical CDR3. The V call is TRBV20-1, the J call TRBJ2-7; D remains ambiguous. V was pared by 6 bases and J by 0 bases, with 6 bases between. The V gene's germline CDR1 is DFQATT and CDR2 SNEGSKA (reference sequence). This CDR3 spans 11 amino acids. The CDR3 nucleotides are TGCAGTGCCCGACGCTCCTACGAGCAGTACTTC. This gives the protein CSARRSYEQYF.

The rearrangement uses TRBV28 and TRBJ2-5, with a tentative D call TRBD1 (5 bases). In germline, CDR1 is MDHEN, CDR2 SYDVKM. Between the trimmed V and J ends, which lost 5 bases and 1 base, there was a span of 20 bases. This CDR3 has 17 residues. The CDR3 loop reads CASSPIKGYSIQETQYF. CDR3 nucleotides: TGTGCCAGCAGTCCCATAAAGGGGTATAGCATCCAAGAGACCCAGTACTTC.

The chain employs TRBV29-1 and TRBJ1-3; D gene uncertain. V lost 6 bases, J lost 4 bases, and 16 bases lay in between. Germline CDR1 and CDR2: SQVTM and ANQGSEA. CDR3 length: 14 residues. The DNA for the CDR3 is TGCAGCGTCCTAACCGGGATACACGGAAACACCATATATTTT. It encodes CSVLTGIHGNTIYF.